The 15 T cell receptor beta chains presented below share a single source sample, sequenced in a study of response to subunit inactivated influenza vaccine. TCRdb reanalysed the RT-PCR reads using MiXCR and keeps one entry per CDR3 protein. The sample contains about 530,000 distinct CDR3 sequences, approximately 13% of which appear only once. Sample: PBMCs from blood, taken roughly 47 days after vaccination. The receptors derive from a man in his fifties who received an inactivated influenza vaccine.

The chain joins TRBV20-1 to TRBJ2-1; 11 bases map to TRBD2. The junction had 10 bases not matched to a gene; V was cut back by 7 bases and J by 5 bases. CDR1 and CDR2 from the germline V gene are DFQATT and SNEGSKA (reference sequence). The CDR3 consists of 15 residues. In DNA, the CDR3 is TGCAGTGTTTTGCTAGCGGGAGGTGCACACAATGAGCAGTTCTTC. It codes for CSVLLAGGAHNEQFF.

In regard to this clonotype: The junction does not match germline at one end; this may be a read error. The rearrangement uses TRBV6-1 and TRBJ2-1; 7 bases align to TRBD1. Germline loops: CDR1 MNHNS, CDR2 SASEGT. This CDR3 contains 11 residues. CDR3 DNA sequence: TGTGCCAGCATGGGTGTATGGGGGACAGTCTTC. Amino acids: CASMGVWGTVF.

This clonotype appeared once. Being one base from a much bigger clone, this may be a read error. The chain employs TRBV20-1 and TRBJ1-2; D uncertain. Germline CDR1 DFQATT, CDR2 SNEGSKA (reference sequence). The CDR3 covers 12 residues. CDR3 DNA: TGCAGTGCTAGAGCCCGCGTTCGTGGCTACATCTTC. Its protein product is CSARARVRGYIF.

The V call is TRBV4-1, the J call TRBJ2-7, with TRBD2 as a possible D gene (6 bases). The germline gives CDR1 MGHRA, CDR2 YSYEKL. Trimming shortened V by 3 bases and J by 6 bases, and 9 bases separated the two germline ends. The CDR3 sequence is 12 residues long. The CDR3: CASSHMGGEQYF. CDR3 DNA: TGCGCCAGCAGCCACATGGGGGGCGAGCAGTACTTC.

This rearrangement joins TRBV6-5 to TRBJ1-5; D remains ambiguous. The CDR3 loop spans 16 amino acids. Trimming cost V 6 bases and J 0 bases, with 15 bases left between them. CDR1 and CDR2 (germline): MNHEY, SVGAGI. CDR3 sequence reads: CASSSRARGSNQPQHF. Written as DNA, the CDR3 is TGTGCCAGCAGCTCTCGCGCGCGCGGTAGCAATCAGCCCCAGCATTTT.

This clonotype was observed a single time. The chain recombines TRBV11-2 with TRBJ2-3; the D gene could be TRBD1 or TRBD2 (5 bases each). CDR1 and CDR2 (germline): SGHAT, FQNNGV. The ends were cut back, 2 bases at V and 4 bases at J, with 10 bases in the middle. The CDR3 has 14 residues. CDR3 nucleotide sequence: TGTGCCAGCAGCTTATATCAGGGAGCAGATACGCAGTATTTT. Translated, it gives CASSLYQGADTQYF. Complete variable domain (other parts from reference TRBV11-2 and TRBJ2-3): EAGVAQSPRYKIIEKRQSVAFWCNPISGHATLYWYQQILGQGPKLLIQFQNNGVVDDSQLPKDRFSAERLKGVDSTLKIQPAKLEDSAVYLCASSLYQGADTQYFGPGTRLTVL.

CDR3 residues: CASSTGTGWQPQHF. The CDR3 DNA reads as TGTGCCAGCAGTACCGGGACAGGATGGCAGCCCCAGCATTTT. The chain combines TRBV6-1 with TRBJ1-5; 8 bases align to TRBD1. CDR3 length: 14 residues. The J segment lost 7 bases and the V segment lost 5 bases, leaving 7 bases of the junction unmatched. Germline values: CDR1 MNHNS, CDR2 SASEGT.

This clonotype was counted between two and nine times. This chain connects TRBV20-1 to TRBJ2-7, with D perhaps given as TRBD1 or TRBD2 (5 bases each). Germline loops: CDR1 DFQATT, CDR2 SNEGSKA (reference sequence). Trimming left V 0 bases short and J 3 bases short, with 9 bases between. This CDR3 is 13 amino acids long. As DNA, the CDR3 is TGCAGTGCTAGAGATCCAGGGAGCTACGAGCAGTACTTC. This codes for CSARDPGSYEQYF.

This clonotype was counted many times. The rearrangement joins TRBV12-3 or TRBV12-4 to TRBJ2-1; tentatively, D is TRBD2 (5 bases). Between the trimmed V and J ends, which lost 5 bases and 6 bases, there was a span of 14 bases. This CDR3 is built from 14 residues. For the CDR3, the DNA is TGTGCCAGCAGTCGCCAGGCCGGAGGCAATGAGCAGTTCTTC. Amino acids: CASSRQAGGNEQFF.

The rearrangement uses TRBV27 and TRBJ2-3, with 11 bases fitting TRBD2. This CDR3 has 19 residues. Trimming removed 2 bases from V and 0 bases from J; junction bases left unmatched: 10. In germline, CDR1 is MNHEY, CDR2 SMNVEV (reference sequence). The CDR3 DNA reads TGTGCCAGCAGTTTAATTCGCCTAGCGGGAGGAAAGAGCACAGATACGCAGTATTTT. It is translated as CASSLIRLAGGKSTDTQYF.

This clonotype turned up a few times. The J gene is TRBJ2-7, the V gene TRBV28, with a possible D match to TRBD2 (6 bases). The CDR3 extends over 14 amino acids. CDR1 is MDHEN and CDR2 is SYDVKM in the germline V gene. Trimming removed 5 bases from V and 3 bases from J, with 14 bases in between. CDR3 sequence: CASSTTGTHYEQYF. The CDR3 DNA is TGTGCCAGCAGTACCACCGGGACTCACTACGAGCAGTACTTC.

This clonotype has more than one count but fewer than ten. V usage is TRBV6-2 or TRBV6-3 and J usage is TRBJ2-7; 11 nucleotides line up with TRBD2. Germline V gene lookup returns CDR1 MNHEY and CDR2 SVGEGT. The CDR3 totals 15 residues. The V segment lost 6 bases and the J segment 3 bases; nucleotides outside the gene matches: 7. The DNA of the CDR3 is TGTGCCAGCAGGGCTTCTAGCGGGAGGTTCTACGAGCAGTACTTC. It translates to CASRASSGRFYEQYF.

This clonotype was detected ten times or more. The V and J genes are TRBV7-2 and TRBJ2-7, with D tentatively TRBD1 or TRBD2 (5 bases each). Germline V gene lookup returns CDR1 SGHTA and CDR2 FQGNSA. This CDR3 is built from 15 residues. The V end was cut by 1 base, the J end by 5 bases, with 15 bases between. DNA for the CDR3: TGTGCCAGCAGCTTAGGATGGGGGACGTACGACGAGCAGTACTTC. It translates to CASSLGWGTYDEQYF.

V is TRBV15 and J is TRBJ2-1, with 9 bases matching TRBD1. This CDR3 spans 15 amino acids. With V trimmed by 3 bases and J by 4 bases, 4 bases remained unmatched. CDR1 is LNHNV, CDR2 YYDKDF, per germline (reference sequence). The CDR3 here is CATSREQGAYNEQFF. The CDR3 DNA is TGTGCCACCAGCAGGGAACAGGGGGCGTACAATGAGCAGTTCTTC.

There are a few counts of this clonotype. The gene calls are TRBV19 and TRBJ2-3; D gene unclear. Germline loops: CDR1 LNHDA, CDR2 SQIVND (reference sequence). CDR3 length equals 15 residues. V lost 5 bases to trimming and J lost 2 bases, with 14 bases between them. The CDR3: CASSRSLHYTDTQYF. For the CDR3, the DNA is TGTGCCAGTAGTCGGAGTCTCCACTACACAGATACGCAGTATTTT.